These 20 T cell receptor beta chains were all obtained from the same sample, sequenced in a study of PD-L1 blockade in urothelial cancer. Profiling relied on immunoSEQ multiplex PCR, and the TCRdb table lists in-frame clones only, not all of them. The sample records around 40,000 clones, 80% to 90% being singletons. The sample in question was PBMCs, obtained around atezolizumab (anti-PD-L1) treatment. These TCRs come from a man aged 55 to 70 with urothelial cancer.

CDR3 loop: CASSFGQGSSYEQYF. The CDR3 region has the DNA TGTGCCAGCAGCTTCGGACAGGGGAGCTCCTACGAGCAGTACTTC. This sequence joins TRBV5-4 and TRBJ2-7, with 9 bases fitting TRBD1. The germline CDR1 and CDR2 sequences are SGHNT and YYREEE (reference sequence). V gave up 2 bases and J gave up 0 bases; unmatched junction bases: 3. This CDR3 has 15 amino acids.

The chain links TRBV7-2 to TRBJ2-6; 11 bases fit TRBD2. The CDR3 runs to 19 residues. CDR1 and CDR2 (germline): SGHTA, FQGNSA. The junction had 10 bases not matched to a gene; V was cut back by 2 bases and J by 4 bases. The CDR3 spells CASSLFRLAGGSGANVLTF. CDR3 in DNA: TGTGCCAGCAGCTTATTTCGCCTAGCGGGGGGATCAGGGGCCAACGTCCTGACTTTC.

V is TRBV21-1 and J is TRBJ2-1; the listed D gene, TRBD2, was not tested against the DNA. TRBV21-1 is labeled a pseudogene. The CDR3 extends over 15 amino acids. CDR3 loop: CASSSTWGGKNEQFF. As DNA, the CDR3 is TGTGCCAGCAGCTCGACCTGGGGGGGCAAAAATGAGCAGTTCTTC.

The V and J genes are TRBV9 and TRBJ2-5; the D gene is possibly TRBD2 (6 bases). V was trimmed by 7 bases and J by 5 bases, leaving 18 bases between them. The CDR3 totals 14 residues. Germline CDR1 is SGDLS and CDR2 is YYNGEE. The CDR3: CASGAGLPRETQYF. CDR3 in DNA: TGTGCCAGCGGGGCGGGGCTGCCCAGGGAGACCCAGTACTTC.

The gene calls are TRBV5-1 and TRBJ1-1; D may be TRBD1 (5 bases). The CDR3 contains 14 residues. Germline CDR1 and CDR2: SGHRS and YFSETQ. V lost 6 bases and J 8 bases, leaving 20 bases between the germline ends. The DNA for the CDR3 is TGCGCCAGCACCCCCTCAGGGTTACGAGAGGAAGCTTTCTTT. The encoded protein is CASTPSGLREEAFF.

In this sample, this clone turned up once. V gene TRBV23-1 combines with J gene TRBJ2-2; 9 bases align to TRBD2. TRBV23-1 is an ORF, with its function uncertain. CDR3 size: 16 residues. With 3 bases clipped from V and 7 bases from J, the junction kept 9 bases outside the gene matches. This CDR3 reads CASSQRIAGDDGELFF. The CDR3 bases are TGCGCCAGCAGTCAGAGGATAGCGGGAGACGACGGGGAGCTGTTTTTT.

The chain carries TRBV11-3 and TRBJ2-7, with 8 bases that match TRBD2. Germline values: CDR1 SGHNT, CDR2 YENEEA. The CDR3 sequence is 17 residues long. Trimming removed 5 bases from V and 6 bases from J; junction bases left unmatched: 18. This CDR3 reads CASSALAGGPIFREQYF. CDR3 nucleotides: TGTGCCAGCAGCGCCCTGGCGGGGGGCCCTATTTTCCGCGAGCAGTACTTC.

The chain has TRBV7-2 and TRBJ1-6; 11 nucleotides match TRBD1. V lost 1 base to trimming and J lost 7 bases; unmatched junction nucleotides: 3. This CDR3 comprises 16 residues. Germline CDR1 reads SGHTA; CDR2 reads FQGNSA. The CDR3 loop is CASSLDGTGGNSPLHF. CDR3 DNA sequence: TGTGCCAGCAGCTTAGACGGGACAGGGGGAAATTCACCCCTCCACTTT.

V and J are TRBV15 and TRBJ1-2, with D uncertain. Deletions cut 5 bases from V and 8 bases from J, with 12 bases between. Germline CDR1 is LNHNV and CDR2 is YYDKDF (reference sequence). The length of the CDR3 is 12 residues. CDR3 sequence reads: CATSDPREGYTF. For the CDR3, the DNA is TGTGCCACCAGCGATCCCCGGGAGGGCTACACCTTC.

V gene TRBV30 combines with J gene TRBJ1-1; the D is unclear. V lost 0 bases, J lost 4 bases, and 15 bases lay in between. In germline, CDR1 is GTSNPN, CDR2 SVGIG (reference sequence). CDR3 length: 15 residues. The CDR3 nucleotides read TGTGCCTGGAGTGTAGGAGTTTTTAGCAGCACTGAAGCTTTCTTT. It translates to CAWSVGVFSSTEAFF.

The V and J genes are TRBV19 and TRBJ1-5; 7 bases are a match to TRBD1. This CDR3 is 18 amino acids long. V was clipped by 1 base and J by 3 bases; unmatched bases: 12. The germline CDR1 and CDR2 sequences are LNHDA and SQIVND (reference sequence). CDR3 amino acids: CASSIGGTVGGSNQPQHF. The CDR3 bases are TGTGCCAGTAGTATAGGAGGGACAGTGGGGGGTTCCAATCAGCCCCAGCATTTT.

In its sample, this clone was seen once. The chain is built from TRBV11-2 and TRBJ1-1; D might be TRBD1 (5 bases). This CDR3 region has 14 residues. Germline CDR1 is SGHAT and CDR2 is FQNNGV. V gave up 5 bases and J gave up 0 bases, with 10 bases separating them. The CDR3: CASSPDRVNTEAFF. As DNA, the CDR3 is TGTGCCAGCAGCCCTGACAGAGTGAACACTGAAGCTTTCTTT.

This chain connects TRBV5-1 to TRBJ2-3; the match to TRBD2 covers 9 bases. Unmatched junction bases numbered 8, after V lost 0 bases and J lost 3 bases. The CDR3 spans 17 residues. The V gene's germline CDR1 is SGHRS and CDR2 YFSETQ. The CDR3 DNA reads TGCGCCAGCAGCTTGGGGTTGGCGGGAGGGTCTACAGATACGCAGTATTTT. It codes for CASSLGLAGGSTDTQYF.

V usage is TRBV21-1 and J usage is TRBJ2-7; the D call of TRBD2 is as the table states it, not checked on the DNA. TRBV21-1 is a known pseudogene. The CDR3 consists of 22 residues. The CDR3 DNA reads as TGTGCCAGCAGCAAAAATGGGGAAGGAGTAGCGGGAGGGCTACTCCCTTCCTACGAGCAGTACTTC. It is translated as CASSKNGEGVAGGLLPSYEQYF.

The chain carries TRBV5-4 and TRBJ2-5, with 11 nucleotides matching TRBD2. The CDR3 has 14 residues. Germline V gives CDR1 SGHNT, CDR2 YYREEE (reference sequence). V lost 4 bases to trimming and J lost 4 bases; unmatched junction nucleotides: 3. CDR3: CASSLGLAGETQYF. CDR3 bases: TGTGCCAGCAGCCTCGGACTAGCGGGAGAGACCCAGTACTTC.

This chain uses TRBV5-6 with TRBJ2-5, with TRBD1 identical over 9 bases. The CDR3 is made up of 15 amino acids. Germline lookup yields CDR1 SGHDT and CDR2 YYEEEE. The V gene end was trimmed by 2 bases and the J gene end by 7 bases; junction bases not matched to a gene: 9. Here the CDR3 reads CASSFSGTGRGTQYF. The CDR3 DNA sequence: TGTGCCAGCAGCTTCTCCGGGACAGGGAGGGGGACCCAGTACTTC. Full variable domain (remainder filled in from reference TRBV5-6 and TRBJ2-5): DAGVTQSPTHLIKTRGQQVTLRCSPKSGHDTVSWYQQALGQGPQFIFQYYEEEERQRGNFPDRFSGHQFPNYSSELNVNALLLGDSALYLCASSFSGTGRGTQYFGPGTRLLVL.

The chain couples TRBV10-2 to TRBJ2-2; TRBD1 matches 7 bases. With V trimmed by 6 bases and J by 6 bases, 4 bases remained unmatched. There are 13 residues in the CDR3. CDR1 and CDR2 from the germline V gene are WSHSY and SAAADI. The chain's CDR3 is CASRAQGAGELFF. The CDR3 bases are TGCGCCAGCAGGGCTCAGGGGGCCGGGGAGCTGTTTTTT.

The V and J genes are TRBV7-6 and TRBJ1-2; TRBD1 aligns across 8 bases. The CDR3 runs 14 residues. Trimming took 5 bases from V and 4 from J; bases not matched to a gene: 6. CDR1 and CDR2 from the germline V gene are SGHVS and FNYEAQ. As DNA, the CDR3 is TGTGCCAGCAGCCCGGGACAGGACGTCTATGGCTACACCTTC. This gives the protein CASSPGQDVYGYTF.

The gene calls are TRBV7-9 and TRBJ2-2, with D possibly being TRBD2 (7 bases). Germline loops: CDR1 SEHNR, CDR2 FQNEAQ (reference sequence). V gave up 3 bases and J gave up 5 bases, with 25 bases separating them. The CDR3 runs to 19 residues. CDR3 amino acids: CASSFSWRGPSRRTGELFF. In DNA form, the CDR3 reads TGTGCCAGCAGCTTCTCGTGGCGGGGGCCCTCTAGAAGAACCGGGGAGCTGTTTTTT.

This chain uses TRBV5-4 with TRBJ2-2; D is possibly TRBD1 (5 bases). This CDR3 has 16 amino acids. Deletions cut 0 bases from V and 1 base from J, with 10 bases between. The germline V gene encodes CDR1 SGHNT and CDR2 YYREEE (reference sequence). CDR3 coding DNA: TGTGCCAGCAGCTTGGCAGGGATCGGGAACACCGGGGAGCTGTTTTTT. As protein: CASSLAGIGNTGELFF.